This T cell receptor beta chain was retrieved from a study of OX40 agonist ivuxolimab in advanced cancers. Overall study results and limits: At 0.1 to 3.0 mg/kg, clonal expansion of CD4+ and CD8+ blood T cells had occurred by week 6.

The assay was immunoSEQ multiplex PCR, and TCRdb's table has in-frame clones only and misses some. The repertoire has roughly 80,000 clones, more than 90% of them found once; the top ten carry approximately 0.69%. Note on this clone: Antigen: not known.

The sequencing here drew on CD4+ or CD8+ T cells sorted from blood, taken in a trial of the OX40 agonist ivuxolimab. This receptor was taken from an adult with an advanced solid tumor such as melanoma, head and neck, liver or kidney cancer.

The CDR3 nucleotides are TGCGCCAGCAGCATTAGCGGGAGAGCCGACGAGCAGTACTTC. Protein sequence: CASSISGRADEQYF. The chain carries TRBV5-1 and TRBJ2-7, with TRBD2 matching 9 bases. The ends lost 4 bases at V and 5 bases at J; junction bases unmatched: 7. Germline-derived CDR1 and CDR2 are SGHRS and YFSETQ. The CDR3 consists of 14 residues.